This is a list of T cell receptor beta chains from one sample in a study of HIV-infected children after antiretroviral therapy interruption. TCRdb passed the 3' RACE reads through MiXCR, listing each CDR3 protein once. The table shows tens of thousands of distinct CDR3 sequences, with around 4.1% occurring only once. The input for sequencing was CD45RA+ CD4+ T cells from PBMCs, pooled from several time points, taken from a donor given antiretroviral therapy, either interrupted or continuous. The receptors come from a pool of human donors with HIV. Both conserved end residues are part of each CDR3. A D gene is named only where the DNA matches it firmly. A clone size is listed for some rows: how often the clone was seen (once, few, many), or a class if it is expanded.

CDR3: CSVPNYTNEQFF
DNA: TGCAGCGTTCCTAACTACACAAATGAGCAGTTCTTC
size: many
J: TRBJ2-1
V: TRBV29-1
D: .

CDR3: CASTQAGTDTQYF
DNA: TGTGCCAGTACCCAGGCGGGGACAGATACGCAGTATTTT
size: many
J: TRBJ2-3
V: TRBV19
D: .

CDR3: CATSVDSYEQYF
DNA: TGCGCCACCTCCGTGGACTCCTACGAGCAGTACTTC
size: many
J: TRBJ2-7
V: TRBV5-1
D: .

CDR3: CATSDPPGRSTDTQYF
DNA: TGTGCCACCAGTGATCCCCCGGGCAGGTCCACAGATACGCAGTATTTT
size: many
J: TRBJ2-3
V: TRBV24-1
D: .

CDR3: CASSSSGFSEQFF
DNA: TGTGCCAGCAGTTCGTCAGGGTTTTCTGAGCAGTTCTTC
size: few
J: TRBJ2-1
V: TRBV28
D: .

CDR3: CASSLGGRDEQYF
DNA: TGTGCCAGTTCACTGGGGGGGCGCGATGAACAGTACTTC
size: many
J: TRBJ2-7
V: TRBV4-1
D: .

CDR3: CASSLDRGTEAFF
DNA: TGCGCCAGCAGCTTGGATCGAGGAACTGAAGCTTTCTTT
size: medium-sized
J: TRBJ1-1
V: TRBV5-1
D: .

CDR3: CSASLVGFTEAFF
DNA: TGCAGTGCTAGTCTAGTGGGCTTCACTGAAGCTTTCTTT
size: .
J: TRBJ1-1
V: TRBV20-1
D: .

CDR3: CASSFRRLGMNTEAFF
DNA: TGTGCCAGCAGTTTCCGAAGGCTAGGAATGAACACTGAAGCTTTCTTT
size: few
J: TRBJ1-1
V: TRBV12-3/TRBV12-4
D: .

CDR3: CATSDSVHRF
DNA: TGTGCCACCAGTGATTCCGTTCACCGATTC
size: many
J: TRBJ2-7
V: TRBV24-1
D: .

CDR3: CASSSQDRNYNEQFF
DNA: TGTGCCAGCAGTTCGCAGGACAGGAACTACAATGAGCAGTTCTTC
size: many
J: TRBJ2-1
V: TRBV12-3/TRBV12-4
D: TRBD1

CDR3: CASSDRGSSYQPQHF
DNA: TGTGCCTCCTCGGACAGGGGGTCCTCCTATCAGCCCCAGCATTTT
size: many
J: TRBJ1-5
V: TRBV19
D: TRBD1

CDR3: CASSSGQGALQQYF
DNA: TGTGCCAGCAGCTCCGGACAGGGGGCGCTTCAGCAGTACTTC
size: .
J: TRBJ2-7
V: TRBV11-3
D: TRBD1

CDR3: CATPRGRNEQYF
DNA: TGCGCCACCCCGAGGGGTAGGAACGAGCAGTACTTC
size: many
J: TRBJ2-7
V: TRBV23-1
D: .

CDR3: CSVEDRGDQSGNTIYF
DNA: TGCAGCGTTGAAGATCGGGGAGATCAGAGTGGAAACACCATATATTTT
size: many
J: TRBJ1-3
V: TRBV29-1
D: .

CDR3: CASRPPGTGGNEQFF
DNA: TGCGCCAGCAGGCCCCCCGGGACAGGGGGCAATGAGCAGTTCTTC
size: .
J: TRBJ2-1
V: TRBV4-1
D: TRBD1

CDR3: CASSLVPAGVTDTQYF
DNA: TGTGCCAGCAGCTTAGTCCCAGCGGGGGTCACAGATACGCAGTATTTT
size: many
J: TRBJ2-3
V: TRBV11-3
D: TRBD2